The 4 T cell receptor beta chains reported below all come from one sample, sequenced in a study of beta chain features in type 1 diabetes. Study-wide results and caveats: Shortening that was moderate but significant affected the TCRB CDR3s of Type 1 diabetes patients in all four CD4+ subsets.

Expressed TCRB transcripts were sequenced after all isolated RNA was converted to cDNA. Sequenced by immunoSEQ multiplex PCR; TCRdb stores in-frame clones only, minus some. The sample has approximately 160,000 clones; roughly 65% are singletons. These receptors have no known antigen. The sample taken for sequencing was naive CD4+ T cells from blood. The receptor set was obtained from a man aged 25-40 years with type 1 diabetes.

The chain links TRBV2 to TRBJ1-6; 8 bases agree with TRBD1. From germline, CDR1 is SNHLY and CDR2 FYNNEI. V trimming: 4 bases; J trimming: 9 bases; junction bases outside the gene matches: 5. The CDR3 covers 14 residues. CDR3 nucleotides: TGTGCCAGCAGTGTGACAGGGGAGTTTTCACCCCTCCACTTT. Encoded protein: CASSVTGEFSPLHF.

A few counts support this clone. This chain connects TRBV7-2 to TRBJ2-3, with D uncertain. Germline V gives CDR1 SGHTA, CDR2 FQGNSA. The CDR3 consists of 14 residues. Between the trimmed V and J ends, which lost 5 bases and 1 base, there was a span of 10 bases. CDR3 bases: TGTGCCAGCAGCCTATCGCAGGGCACAGATACGCAGTATTTT. Its translation: CASSLSQGTDTQYF.

This clone has only a few counts. The chain joins TRBV19 to TRBJ2-3; D tentatively fits TRBD1 or TRBD2 (5 bases each). The CDR3 contains 16 residues. The germline V gene encodes CDR1 LNHDA and CDR2 SQIVND (reference sequence). Trimming took off 4 bases at V and 3 bases at J, with 17 bases between the two ends. This CDR3 is CASSNTPGRITDTQYF. The CDR3 DNA reads TGTGCCAGTAGTAACACGCCGGGACGGATAACAGATACGCAGTATTTT.

The rearrangement joins TRBV7-8 to TRBJ2-5; 12 positions agree with TRBD2. J was trimmed by 5 bases and V by 3 bases; bases with no gene match: 7. Germline V gene lookup returns CDR1 SGHVS and CDR2 FQNEAQ. The CDR3 extends over 16 amino acids. This CDR3 is CASSLASGGAEETQYF. DNA of the CDR3: TGTGCCAGCAGCTTGGCTAGCGGGGGGGCCGAGGAGACCCAGTACTTC.